The entry below gives a single T cell receptor (beta chain) sequence along with its context. This record comes from a study of T cell responses to AZD1222 COVID-19 vaccine. The table came from immunoSEQ multiplex PCR; TCRdb's copy has only in-frame clones and leaves some out. Here the sample spans tens of thousands of clones, about nine tenths being singletons. The V end was cut by 11 bases, the J end by 8 bases, with 13 bases between. Per the germline V gene, CDR1 is SEHNR and CDR2 is FQNEAQ (reference sequence). The CDR3 totals 11 residues. The source was peripheral blood, collected on day 0 of AZD1222 vaccination. The sequence came from an adult in good health. The V call is TRBV7-9, the J call TRBJ2-1; tentatively, D is TRBD2 (5 bases). The CDR3 bases are TGTGCCGTCGACGGGGTCGATGAGCAGTTCTTC. It yields the protein CAVDGVDEQFF.